These 14 T cell receptor beta chains were sequenced from one sample in a study of blood T cell repertoires in COVID-19. Measured with immunoSEQ multiplex PCR; TCRdb has only the in-frame clones, and not every one. The sample carries 350,000 to 400,000 clones, around 89% recorded once. Sequencing was done on a sample of peripheral blood. The receptor source for this set is a woman aged 30 to 39 with COVID-19, enrolled during active disease.

The V and J genes are TRBV5-8 and TRBJ1-5, with D uncertain. V was shortened by 7 bases and J by 3 bases, with 8 bases between the two germline ends. Germline V gene data show CDR1 as SGHTS and CDR2 as YDEGEE. The CDR3 covers 12 residues. The CDR3 nucleotides read TGTGCCAGCGGGCAGATCAATCAGCCCCAGCATTTT. Encoded protein: CASGQINQPQHF. Full variable domain (remainder filled in from reference TRBV5-8 and TRBJ1-5): EAGVTQSPTHLIKTRGQQATLRCSPISGHTSVYWYQQALGLGLQFLLWYDEGEERNRGNFPPRFSGRQFPNYSSELNVNALELEDSALYLCASGQINQPQHFGDGTRLSIL.

The V gene is TRBV5-5, the J gene TRBJ2-5; TRBD2 matches 8 bases. CDR1 is SGHKS and CDR2 is YYEKEE in the germline V gene (reference sequence). The ends lost 0 bases at V and 5 bases at J; junction bases unmatched: 9. This CDR3 is built from 16 residues. For the CDR3, the DNA is TGTGCCAGCAGCTTGGAAAGCGGGAGAGGATTCGAGACCCAGTACTTC. It is translated as CASSLESGRGFETQYF.

For this clone: One junction end disagrees with the germline gene, perhaps due to a read error. The rearrangement links TRBV6-5 to TRBJ2-2; tentatively, D is TRBD2 (5 bases). The CDR3 spans 14 residues. Germline V gene data show CDR1 as MNHEY and CDR2 as SVGAGI. The CDR3 loop is CASSDSGSTGELFF. DNA of the CDR3: TGTGCCAGCAGTGACTCGGGGAGCACCGGGGAGCTGTTTTTT.

This chain joins TRBV2 and TRBJ2-3; 9 positions match TRBD2. V lost 6 bases, J lost 4 bases, and 11 bases stayed unmatched. CDR3 length equals 16 residues. The germline CDR1 and CDR2 sequences are SNHLY and FYNNEI. CDR3 residues: CASRLLAGVGSDTQYF. The CDR3 DNA reads as TGTGCCAGCAGGCTTTTAGCGGGAGTAGGGTCAGATACGCAGTATTTT. Full variable domain (missing parts from reference TRBV2 and TRBJ2-3): EPEVTQTPSHQVTQMGQEVILRCVPISNHLYFYWYRQILGQKVEFLVSFYNNEISEKSEIFDDQFSVERPDGSNFTLKIRSTKLEDSAMYFCASRLLAGVGSDTQYFGPGTRLTVL.

V usage is TRBV29-1 and J usage is TRBJ2-3, with a possible D match to TRBD1 (5 bases). Germline CDR1 is SQVTM and CDR2 is ANQGSEA. The CDR3 runs to 14 residues. V lost 6 bases to trimming and J lost 1 base, with 14 bases between them. DNA for the CDR3: TGCAGCGTCGGAGAAGGGGTGGGCACAGATACGCAGTATTTT. As protein: CSVGEGVGTDTQYF.

V is TRBV11-2 and J is TRBJ1-6, with D hard to call. V gave up 2 bases and J gave up 5 bases, with 10 bases separating them. This CDR3 has 15 residues. In germline, CDR1 is SGHAT, CDR2 FQNNGV. The CDR3 DNA follows: TGTGCCAGCAGCTTAAACAGAGAGCATAATTCACCCCTCCACTTT. Protein: CASSLNREHNSPLHF.

This clone appeared a few times. The gene calls are TRBV10-2 and TRBJ1-1; a weak D match, TRBD1 (6 bases). Germline CDR1 reads WSHSY; CDR2 reads SAAADI. Trimming shortened V by 3 bases and J by 1 base, and 12 bases separated the two germline ends. The CDR3 spans 15 residues. The CDR3 DNA follows: TGCGCCAGCAGTGACCCCGCAGGGGCGAACACTGAAGCTTTCTTT. Translation gives CASSDPAGANTEAFF.

V gene TRBV11-2 combines with J gene TRBJ2-2; weak D call: TRBD2 (6 bases). The V end was cut by 1 base, the J end by 9 bases, with 12 bases between. The germline V gene encodes CDR1 SGHAT and CDR2 FQNNGV. The CDR3 spans 14 residues. CDR3 coding DNA: TGTGCCAGCAGCTTAGGCGGCGGAGGGCGGGAGCTGTTTTTT. Translating it yields CASSLGGGGRELFF.

The DNA for the CDR3 is TGTGCCAGCAGTTACTCGAGGGGGCCCCCCAACTATGGCTACACCTTC. It yields the protein CASSYSRGPPNYGYTF. The chain carries TRBV6-7 and TRBJ1-2; TRBD1 matches 7 bases. TRBV6-7 is classed as an ORF, of uncertain function. The CDR3 has 16 residues. Germline trimming cut 0 bases from V and 2 bases from J; bases unmatched to any gene: 6.

This chain links TRBV19 with TRBJ1-1, with 11 bases identical to TRBD1. Germline V gene sequence: CDR1 LNHDA, CDR2 SQIVND (reference sequence). The CDR3 has 18 residues. After removal of 3 bases from V and 1 base from J, the junction contained 10 bases not matched to a gene. DNA of the CDR3: TGTGCCAGTAGTATTTTCTCACGGGACAGGGGGTCGAACACTGAAGCTTTCTTT. Translation gives CASSIFSRDRGSNTEAFF.

The CDR3 DNA sequence: TGCAGTGCTAGTTTAAGACAGGGGACCTACGAGCAGTACTTC. It translates to CSASLRQGTYEQYF. V and J are TRBV20-1 and TRBJ2-7, with 8 bases that match TRBD1. V lost 3 bases and J lost 2; bases outside the gene matches: 6. The length of the CDR3 is 14 residues. CDR1 and CDR2 (germline): DFQATT, SNEGSKA (reference sequence).

The chain is built from TRBV19 and TRBJ1-4, with 11 bases that match TRBD1. The CDR3 length is 15 residues. Germline values: CDR1 LNHDA, CDR2 SQIVND (reference sequence). V was clipped by 4 bases and J by 8 bases; unmatched bases: 6. CDR3 residues: CASSTSGQGEEKLFF. The CDR3 region has the DNA TGTGCCAGTAGTACTTCGGGACAGGGGGAGGAAAAACTGTTTTTT.

The chain employs TRBV7-2 and TRBJ2-3; D may be TRBD2 (6 bases). Germline CDR1 and CDR2: SGHTA and FQGNSA. The V gene lost 1 base and the J gene lost 2 bases, with 10 bases spanning the gap. The CDR3 has 15 residues. The CDR3 spells CASSLDRGFTDTQYF. CDR3 in DNA: TGTGCCAGCAGCTTAGACCGGGGGTTCACAGATACGCAGTATTTT.

V usage is TRBV10-3 and J usage is TRBJ2-3; D may be TRBD1 (5 bases). CDR3 length equals 15 residues. V was pared by 8 bases and J by 3 bases, with 18 bases between. Looked up from germline, CDR1 is ENHRY and CDR2 is SYGVKD. In nucleotides, the CDR3 is TGTGCCATCTCAGATATTGCAGGGAAAACAGATACGCAGTATTTT. Encoded protein: CAISDIAGKTDTQYF.